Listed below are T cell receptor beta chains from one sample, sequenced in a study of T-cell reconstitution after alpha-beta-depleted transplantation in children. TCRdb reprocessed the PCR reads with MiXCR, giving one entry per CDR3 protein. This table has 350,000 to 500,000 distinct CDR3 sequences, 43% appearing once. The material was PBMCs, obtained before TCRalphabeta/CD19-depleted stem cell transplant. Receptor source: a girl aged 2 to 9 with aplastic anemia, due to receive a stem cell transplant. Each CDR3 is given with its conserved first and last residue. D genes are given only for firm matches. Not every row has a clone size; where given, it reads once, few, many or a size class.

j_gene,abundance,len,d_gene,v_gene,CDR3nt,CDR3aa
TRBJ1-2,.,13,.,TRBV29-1,TGCAGCGCGCCTAGGGGGGAATCGGATGGCTACACCTTC,CSAPRGESDGYTF
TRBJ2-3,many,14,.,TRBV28,TGTGCCAGCAGTTTAGACCGGAGCGCAGATACGCAGTATTTT,CASSLDRSADTQYF
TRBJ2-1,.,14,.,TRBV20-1,TGCAGTGCGCCCGTCGTGCCCCGCTACAATGAGCAGTTCTTC,CSAPVVPRYNEQFF
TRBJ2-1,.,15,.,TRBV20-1,TGCAGTCCTAGAGATTCCGTGGGCTCCTACAATGAGCAGTTCTTC,CSPRDSVGSYNEQFF
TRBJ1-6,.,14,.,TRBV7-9,TGTGCCAGCAGCCCCCAGGGGCGCGGGCTTGCCCTCCACTTT,CASSPQGRGLALHF
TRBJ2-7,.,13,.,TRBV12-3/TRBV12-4,TGTGCCAGCAGTACCCCCAACACAGAAGAGCAGTACTTC,CASSTPNTEEQYF
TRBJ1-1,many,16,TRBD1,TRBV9,TGTGCCAGCAGCCCTCATTCGGGACAGGGGTACACTGAAGCTTTCTTT,CASSPHSGQGYTEAFF
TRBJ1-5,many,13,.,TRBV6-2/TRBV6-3,TGTGCCAGCAGTTATATGCGAGTTCAGCCCCAGCATTTT,CASSYMRVQPQHF
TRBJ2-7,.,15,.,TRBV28,TGTGCCAGCAGTTTCCCGAGGGGGGGGATCTACGAGCAGTACTTC,CASSFPRGGIYEQYF
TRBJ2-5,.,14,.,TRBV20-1,TGCAGTGCTAGAGGTCGTCTTCGTCAAGAGACCCAGTACTTC,CSARGRLRQETQYF
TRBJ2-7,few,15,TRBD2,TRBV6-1,TGTGCCAGCAGCCGAAAGACGGGACTATCCTACGAGCAGTACTTC,CASSRKTGLSYEQYF
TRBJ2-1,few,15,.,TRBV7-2,TGTGCCAGCAGCCCACAGCGCTTATCCTACAATGAGCATTTCTTC,CASSPQRLSYNEHFF
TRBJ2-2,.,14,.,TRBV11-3,TGTGCCAGCAGCTTAGCTCGAGCCACCGGGGAGCTGTTTTTT,CASSLARATGELFF
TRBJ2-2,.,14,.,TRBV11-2,TGTGCCAGCAGCTTAGTCGGGAATGCTGGGGAGCTGTTTTTT,CASSLVGNAGELFF
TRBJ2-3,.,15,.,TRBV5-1,TGCGCCAGCGGGAATGAGGGGCGCTCCACAGATACGCAGTATTTT,CASGNEGRSTDTQYF
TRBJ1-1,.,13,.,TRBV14,TGTGCCAGCAGCCAATGGCCAGGGGCTGAAGCTTTCTTT,CASSQWPGAEAFF
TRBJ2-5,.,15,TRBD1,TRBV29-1,TGCAGCGTTAAGCCAGGACAGGGGGCCCTAGAGACCCAGTACTTC,CSVKPGQGALETQYF
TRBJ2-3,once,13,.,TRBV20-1,TGCAGTGCGGAAGACCTACAACGAGATACGCAGTATTTT,CSAEDLQRDTQYF
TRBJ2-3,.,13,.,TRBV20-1,TGCAGTGCTAGAACCGGGTGGGCAGATACGCAGTATTTT,CSARTGWADTQYF
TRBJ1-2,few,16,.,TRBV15,TGTGCCACCAGCAGAGAGGCCGGGTCCTTACTCTATGGCTACACCTTC,CATSREAGSLLYGYTF
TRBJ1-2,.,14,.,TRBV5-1,TGCGCCAGCAGCTTGGCCACGGGGACAAATGGCTACACCTTC,CASSLATGTNGYTF
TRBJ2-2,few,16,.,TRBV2,TGTGCCAGCAGTGCTGACCTAGACTCCGACACCGGGGAGCTGTTTTTT,CASSADLDSDTGELFF
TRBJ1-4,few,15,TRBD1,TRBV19,TGTGCCAGTAGTCCGGGGACAGCAACTAATGAAAAACTGTTTTTT,CASSPGTATNEKLFF
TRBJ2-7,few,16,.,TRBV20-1,TGCAGTGCTCAGATCGGTGGCGGGATTAACCTACGCGAGCAGTACTTC,CSAQIGGGINLREQYF
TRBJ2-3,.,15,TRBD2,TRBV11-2,TGTGCCAGCAGCGTTAGCGGGAGTCGAGCAGATACGCAGTATTTT,CASSVSGSRADTQYF
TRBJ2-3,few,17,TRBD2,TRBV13,TGTGCCAGCAGCTTACCTGGGACTAGCGGGAGCACAGATACGCAGTATTTT,CASSLPGTSGSTDTQYF
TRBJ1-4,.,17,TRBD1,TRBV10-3,TGTGCCATCAGTGAGTTCCCCGGTTGGGACAGCGATGAAAAACTGTTTTTT,CAISEFPGWDSDEKLFF